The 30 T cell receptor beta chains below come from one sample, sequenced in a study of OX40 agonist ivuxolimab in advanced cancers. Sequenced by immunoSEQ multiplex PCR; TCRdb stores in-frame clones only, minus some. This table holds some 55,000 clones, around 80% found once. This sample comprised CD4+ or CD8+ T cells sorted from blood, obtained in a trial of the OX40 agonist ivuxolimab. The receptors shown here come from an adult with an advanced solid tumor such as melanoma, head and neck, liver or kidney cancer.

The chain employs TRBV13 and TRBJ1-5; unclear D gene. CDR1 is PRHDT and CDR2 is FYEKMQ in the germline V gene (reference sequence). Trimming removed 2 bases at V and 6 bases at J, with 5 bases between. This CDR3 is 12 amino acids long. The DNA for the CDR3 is TGTGCCAGCAGCTTATGGGGTCAGCCCCAGCATTTT. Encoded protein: CASSLWGQPQHF.

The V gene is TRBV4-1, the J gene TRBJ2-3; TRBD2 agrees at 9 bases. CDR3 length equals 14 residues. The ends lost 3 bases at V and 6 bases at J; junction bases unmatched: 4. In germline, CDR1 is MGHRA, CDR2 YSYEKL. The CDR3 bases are TGCGCCAGCAGCCAGTCCGGGACTAGCGATACGCAGTATTTT. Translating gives CASSQSGTSDTQYF.

The CDR3 loop is CASRNSQETQYF. In DNA form, the CDR3 reads TGTGCCAGTAGAAATAGTCAAGAGACCCAGTACTTC. This sequence joins TRBV19 and TRBJ2-5; D uncertain. The germline V gene has CDR1 LNHDA and CDR2 SQIVND (reference sequence). This CDR3 spans 12 amino acids. V dropped 6 bases and J dropped 2 bases, with 7 bases sitting between them.

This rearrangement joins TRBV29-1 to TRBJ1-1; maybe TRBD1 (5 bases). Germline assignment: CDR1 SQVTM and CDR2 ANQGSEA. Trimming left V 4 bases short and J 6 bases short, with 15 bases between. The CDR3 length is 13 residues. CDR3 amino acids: CSVGKGIGAEAFF. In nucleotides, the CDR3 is TGCAGCGTTGGAAAGGGGATCGGCGCTGAAGCTTTCTTT.

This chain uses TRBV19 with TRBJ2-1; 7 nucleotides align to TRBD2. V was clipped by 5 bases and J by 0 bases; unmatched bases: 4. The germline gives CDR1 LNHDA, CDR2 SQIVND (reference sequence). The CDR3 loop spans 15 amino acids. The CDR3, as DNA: TGTGCCAGTAGTTACCGGGGGGACTCCTACAATGAGCAGTTCTTC. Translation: CASSYRGDSYNEQFF.

For the CDR3, the DNA is TGTGCCACCGCGGGAGAGGTCGGGGAGCTGTTTTTT. Protein: CATAGEVGELFF. The genes are TRBV28 and TRBJ2-2; TRBD2 agrees at 7 bases. V shed 10 bases, J shed 7 bases, and the junction held 6 bases outside the gene matches. This CDR3 region has 12 residues. CDR1 MDHEN and CDR2 SYDVKM come from the germline V gene.

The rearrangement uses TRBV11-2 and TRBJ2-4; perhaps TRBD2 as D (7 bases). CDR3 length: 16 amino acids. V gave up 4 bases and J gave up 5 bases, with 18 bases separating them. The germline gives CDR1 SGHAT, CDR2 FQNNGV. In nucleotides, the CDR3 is TGTGCCAGCAGCTCGCCCGGGGGGCCAGTCCAAAACATTCAGTACTTC. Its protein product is CASSSPGGPVQNIQYF. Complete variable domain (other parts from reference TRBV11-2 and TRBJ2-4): EAGVAQSPRYKIIEKRQSVAFWCNPISGHATLYWYQQILGQGPKLLIQFQNNGVVDDSQLPKDRFSAERLKGVDSTLKIQPAKLEDSAVYLCASSSPGGPVQNIQYFGAGTRLSVL.

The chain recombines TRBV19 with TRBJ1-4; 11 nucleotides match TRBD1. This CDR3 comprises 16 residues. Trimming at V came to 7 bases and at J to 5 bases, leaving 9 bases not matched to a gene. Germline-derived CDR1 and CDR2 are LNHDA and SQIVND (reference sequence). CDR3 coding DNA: TGTGCCAGTACCGCGGTGGACAGGGGGCAAAATGAAAAACTGTTTTTT. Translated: CASTAVDRGQNEKLFF.

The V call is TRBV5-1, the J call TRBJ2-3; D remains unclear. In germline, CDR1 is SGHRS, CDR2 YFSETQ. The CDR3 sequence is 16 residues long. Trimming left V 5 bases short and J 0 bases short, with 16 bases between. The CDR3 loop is CASSSDGQPSTDTQYF. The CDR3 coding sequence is TGCGCCAGCAGTTCGGACGGTCAGCCTAGCACAGATACGCAGTATTTT.

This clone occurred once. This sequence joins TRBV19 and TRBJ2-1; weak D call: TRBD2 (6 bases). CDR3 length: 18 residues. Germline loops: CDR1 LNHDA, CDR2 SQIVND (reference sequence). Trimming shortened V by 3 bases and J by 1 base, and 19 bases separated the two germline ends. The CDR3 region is CASSINRLGRESYNEQFF. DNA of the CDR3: TGTGCCAGTAGTATTAATCGTTTGGGGCGGGAATCCTACAATGAGCAGTTCTTC.

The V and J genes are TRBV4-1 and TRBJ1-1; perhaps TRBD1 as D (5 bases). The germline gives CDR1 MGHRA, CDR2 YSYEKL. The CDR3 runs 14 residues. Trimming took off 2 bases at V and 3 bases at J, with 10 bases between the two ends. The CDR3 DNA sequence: TGCGCCAGCAGCCAACTTGGGGGGGACACTGAAGCTTTCTTT. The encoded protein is CASSQLGGDTEAFF.

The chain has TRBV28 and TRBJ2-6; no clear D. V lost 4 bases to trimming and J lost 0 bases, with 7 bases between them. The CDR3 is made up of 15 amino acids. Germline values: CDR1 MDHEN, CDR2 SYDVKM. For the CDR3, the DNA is TGTGCCAGCAGTTCCACCCTCTCTGGGGCCAACGTCCTGACTTTC. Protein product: CASSSTLSGANVLTF. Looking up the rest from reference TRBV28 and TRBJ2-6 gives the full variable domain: DVKVTQSSRYLVKRTGEKVFLECVQDMDHENMFWYRQDPGLGLRLIYFSYDVKMKEKGDIPEGYSVSREKKERFSLILESASTNQTSMYLCASSSTLSGANVLTFGAGSRLTVL.

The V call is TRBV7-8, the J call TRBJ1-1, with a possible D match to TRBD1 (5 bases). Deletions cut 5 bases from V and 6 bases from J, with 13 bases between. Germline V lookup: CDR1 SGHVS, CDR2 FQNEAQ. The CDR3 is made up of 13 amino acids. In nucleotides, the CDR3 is TGTGCCAGCAGCCCTGTTGACAGAGCTGAAGCTTTCTTT. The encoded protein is CASSPVDRAEAFF.

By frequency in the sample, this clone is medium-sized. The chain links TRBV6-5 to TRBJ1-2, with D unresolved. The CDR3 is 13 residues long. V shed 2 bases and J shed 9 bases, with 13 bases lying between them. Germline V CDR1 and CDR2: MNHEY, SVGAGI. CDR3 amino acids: CASSYALDGSYTF. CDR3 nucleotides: TGTGCCAGCAGTTACGCGCTAGATGGGAGCTACACCTTC.

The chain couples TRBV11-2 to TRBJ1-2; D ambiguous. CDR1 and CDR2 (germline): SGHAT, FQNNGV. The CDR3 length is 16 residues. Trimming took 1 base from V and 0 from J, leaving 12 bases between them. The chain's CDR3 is CASSLGASPANYGYTF. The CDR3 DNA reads TGTGCCAGCAGCTTAGGAGCTTCCCCAGCTAACTATGGCTACACCTTC.

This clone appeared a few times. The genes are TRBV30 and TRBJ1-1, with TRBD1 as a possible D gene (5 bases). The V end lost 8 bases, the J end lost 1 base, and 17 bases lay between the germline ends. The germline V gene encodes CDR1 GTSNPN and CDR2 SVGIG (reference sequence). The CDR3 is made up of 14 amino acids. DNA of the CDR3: TGTGCCGGGGACTCCGGGACGGCGAACACTGAAGCTTTCTTT. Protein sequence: CAGDSGTANTEAFF.

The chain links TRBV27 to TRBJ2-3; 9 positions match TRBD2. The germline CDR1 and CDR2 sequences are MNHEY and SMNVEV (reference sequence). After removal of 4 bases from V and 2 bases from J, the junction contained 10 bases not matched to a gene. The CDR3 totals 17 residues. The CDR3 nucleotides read TGTGCCAGCAGTTCAACCCCGACTAGCGGACACACAGATACGCAGTATTTT. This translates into CASSSTPTSGHTDTQYF.

The CDR3 nucleotides read TGTGCCAGCAGCTTGAAGACAGGGCCCCGAGCCTACAATGAGCAGTTCTTC. Translation: CASSLKTGPRAYNEQFF. J is TRBJ2-1 and V is TRBV5-4, with 7 bases identical to TRBD1. The junction had 9 bases not matched to a gene; V was cut back by 1 base and J by 2 bases. This CDR3 contains 17 residues. The germline V gene has CDR1 SGHNT and CDR2 YYREEE (reference sequence).

The CDR3 spells CASSQGVARGSEAFF. The CDR3 nucleotides are TGCGCCAGCAGCCAAGGAGTGGCCAGGGGATCTGAAGCTTTCTTT. This chain joins TRBV4-1 and TRBJ1-1; D is perhaps TRBD1 (6 bases). The CDR3 is 15 residues long. The V end was cut by 1 base, the J end by 6 bases, with 15 bases between. The germline V gene has CDR1 MGHRA and CDR2 YSYEKL.

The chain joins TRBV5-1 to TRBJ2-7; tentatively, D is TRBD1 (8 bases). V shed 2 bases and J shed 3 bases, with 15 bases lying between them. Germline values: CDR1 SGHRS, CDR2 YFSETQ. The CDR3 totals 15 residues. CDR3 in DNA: TGCGCCAGCAGCTTTTTACAGGGGGGGATCTACGAGCAGTACTTC. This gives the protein CASSFLQGGIYEQYF.

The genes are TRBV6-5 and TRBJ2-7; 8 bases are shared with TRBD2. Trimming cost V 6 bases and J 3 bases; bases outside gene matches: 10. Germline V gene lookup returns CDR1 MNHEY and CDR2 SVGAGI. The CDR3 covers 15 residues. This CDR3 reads CASRPLTSGNYEQYF. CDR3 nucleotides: TGTGCCAGCAGACCCCTCACTAGCGGCAACTACGAGCAGTACTTC.

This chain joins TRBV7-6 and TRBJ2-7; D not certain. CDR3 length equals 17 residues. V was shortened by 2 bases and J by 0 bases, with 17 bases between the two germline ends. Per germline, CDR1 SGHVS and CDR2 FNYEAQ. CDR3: CASSLNPGRPSSYEQYF. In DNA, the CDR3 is TGTGCCAGCAGCTTAAACCCCGGACGCCCGAGCTCCTACGAGCAGTACTTC.

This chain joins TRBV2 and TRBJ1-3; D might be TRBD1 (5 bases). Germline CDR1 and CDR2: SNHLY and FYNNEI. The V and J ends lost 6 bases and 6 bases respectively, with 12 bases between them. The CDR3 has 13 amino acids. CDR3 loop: CASSGTGANTIYF. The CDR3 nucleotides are TGTGCCAGCAGCGGGACCGGAGCAAACACCATATATTTT.

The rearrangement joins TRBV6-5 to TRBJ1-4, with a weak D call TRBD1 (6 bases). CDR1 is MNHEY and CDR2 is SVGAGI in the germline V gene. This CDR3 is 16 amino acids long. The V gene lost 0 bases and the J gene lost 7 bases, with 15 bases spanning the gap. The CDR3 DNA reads TGTGCCAGCAGTTACTCTCTACAGGGCGTAGGTGAAAAACTGTTTTTT. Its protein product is CASSYSLQGVGEKLFF.

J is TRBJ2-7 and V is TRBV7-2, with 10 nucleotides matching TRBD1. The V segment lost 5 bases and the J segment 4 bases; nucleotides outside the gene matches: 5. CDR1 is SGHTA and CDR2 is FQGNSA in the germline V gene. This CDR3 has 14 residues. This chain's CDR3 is CASSGQGEVYEQYF. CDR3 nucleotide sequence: TGTGCCAGCAGCGGACAGGGGGAAGTTTACGAGCAGTACTTC.

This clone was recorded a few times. CDR3 in DNA: TGCGCCAGCAGCTTGGGGCTGTGGAGGGGGCTACTGAACACTGAAGCTTTCTTT. It encodes CASSLGLWRGLLNTEAFF. The genes are TRBV5-1 and TRBJ1-1, with 7 positions matching TRBD1. Germline CDR1 reads SGHRS; CDR2 reads YFSETQ. Trimming removed 0 bases from V and 0 bases from J; junction bases left unmatched: 11. The CDR3 covers 18 residues.

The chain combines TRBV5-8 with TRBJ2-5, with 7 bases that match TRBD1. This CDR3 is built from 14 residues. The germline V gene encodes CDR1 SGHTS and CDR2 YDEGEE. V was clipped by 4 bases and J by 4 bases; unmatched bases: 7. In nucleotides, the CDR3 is TGTGCCAGCAGCCGCATTTCAGGGGGAGAGACCCAGTACTTC. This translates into CASSRISGGETQYF.

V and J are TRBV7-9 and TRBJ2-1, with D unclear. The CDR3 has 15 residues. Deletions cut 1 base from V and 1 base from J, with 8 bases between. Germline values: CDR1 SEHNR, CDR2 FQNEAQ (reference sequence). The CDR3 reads CASSLVSQSYNEQFF. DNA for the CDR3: TGTGCCAGCAGCTTAGTAAGTCAGTCCTACAATGAGCAGTTCTTC.

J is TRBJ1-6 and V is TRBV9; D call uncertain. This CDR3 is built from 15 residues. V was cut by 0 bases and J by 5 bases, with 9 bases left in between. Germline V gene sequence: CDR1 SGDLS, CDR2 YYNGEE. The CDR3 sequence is CASSVAGWDNSPLHF. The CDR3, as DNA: TGTGCCAGCAGCGTAGCAGGTTGGGATAATTCACCCCTCCACTTT.

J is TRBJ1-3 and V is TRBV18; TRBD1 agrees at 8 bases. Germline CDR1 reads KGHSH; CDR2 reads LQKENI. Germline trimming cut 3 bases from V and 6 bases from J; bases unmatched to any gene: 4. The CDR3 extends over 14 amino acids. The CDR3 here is CASSPGQALNTIYF. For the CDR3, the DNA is TGTGCCAGCTCACCGGGACAGGCATTAAACACCATATATTTT.